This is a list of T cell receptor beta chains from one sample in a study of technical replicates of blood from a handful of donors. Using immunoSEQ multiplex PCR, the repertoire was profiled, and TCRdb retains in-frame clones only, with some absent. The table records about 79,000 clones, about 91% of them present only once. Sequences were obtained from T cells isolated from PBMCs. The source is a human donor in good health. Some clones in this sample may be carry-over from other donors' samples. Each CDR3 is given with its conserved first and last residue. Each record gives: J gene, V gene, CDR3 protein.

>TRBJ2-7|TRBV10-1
CASSDHYAGRYEQYF
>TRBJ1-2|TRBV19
CASWRGSDYGYTF
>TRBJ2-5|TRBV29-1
CSVSGQKETQYF
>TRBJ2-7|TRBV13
CASSLMTSGRAYEQYF
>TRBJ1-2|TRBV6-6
CASSYKPGSKNGYTF
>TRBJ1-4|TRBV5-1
CASSLDQGMSGTPLNEKLFF
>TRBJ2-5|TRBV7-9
CASSNGGGRETQYF
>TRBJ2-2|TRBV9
CASSVVRGPGTGELFF
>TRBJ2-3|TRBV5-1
CASGPRGGTDTQYF
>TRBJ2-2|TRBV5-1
CASSSAQGSPGELFF
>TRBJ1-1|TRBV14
CASSQVGGNTEAFF
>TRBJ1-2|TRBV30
CAWSVLGGYGYTF
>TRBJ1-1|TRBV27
CASRVFGGANTEAFF
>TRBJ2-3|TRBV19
CASSSQTSTDTQYF
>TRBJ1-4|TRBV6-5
CASTNFQDENEKLFF
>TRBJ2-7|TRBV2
CASSRDTTYEQYF
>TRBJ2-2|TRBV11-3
CASSLETGGPGELFF
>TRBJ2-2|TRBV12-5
CASGDRLLAGNTGELFF
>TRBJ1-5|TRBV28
CASSPMLQGARDQPQHF
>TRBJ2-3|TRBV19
CASRQTSGISTDTQYF
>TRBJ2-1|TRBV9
CASSNLALEQFF